This T cell receptor beta chain was retrieved from a study of metastatic and nonmetastatic thyroid tumors. Background on the study: Peripheral blood and tumor or nodule samples from malignant and benign thyroid patients were compared. Study-level findings and limits: Relative to benign nodules, malignant thyroid tumors were reportedly characterized by significantly elevated TCR beta diversity in blood and tumor.

This CDR3 has 12 amino acids. Germline CDR1 MDHEN, CDR2 SYDVKM. The V and J ends lost 3 bases and 8 bases respectively, with 10 bases between them. In the source study's methods: A classifier for distant metastasis in papillary thyroid cancer was constructed using CDR3 differences observed across clinicopathological groups. TCRdb re-called the PCR reads through MiXCR. TCRdb, rather than the study authors, made the V and J calls. The sample records around 12,000 clones, around 10% being singletons. By share, this clone ranks as medium-sized. The antigen remains unidentified. Among the patients, none had received any treatment before thyroid surgery.

Sequencing was performed on blood. This receptor was obtained from a female donor with papillary thyroid cancer or a benign thyroid nodule (not recorded which). Some clones in this sample may be carry-over from other donors' samples. The rearrangement uses TRBV28 and TRBJ1-2, with TRBD1 as a possible D gene (6 bases). CDR3 nucleotides: TGTGCCAGCAGTTTTTACAGGGCAGGCTACACCTTC. Translated, it gives CASSFYRAGYTF.